This entry is about one T cell receptor beta chain. The antigen is not known. The CDR3 loop spans 15 amino acids. The V and J ends lost 7 bases and 8 bases, in that order; junction bases with no gene match: 8. Germline CDR1 and CDR2: WNHNN and SYGVQD (reference sequence). The sample belongs to a study of cytomegalovirus exposure and HLA in healthy donors. General observations from the study: High specificity and sensitivity for cytomegalovirus status were reported for the classifier. TCR clusters originating in the first cohort tended to co-occur in the roughly 120 validation repertoires, according to a later analysis. As confirmed in vitro, three CMV-associated chains were specific for CMV antigens. The study labeled around 160 TCR beta chains cytomegalovirus-associated.

Using immunoSEQ multiplex PCR, the repertoire was profiled, and TCRdb retains in-frame clones only, with some absent. The data show 130,000 to 150,000 clones, more than 85% seen once. The sample comprised PBMCs. This receptor was identified in a man aged 18 to 30 in good health and CMV-seronegative. This chain uses TRBV10-1 with TRBJ2-1, with 13 positions matching TRBD2. CDR3 bases: TGCGCCAGCAACCCCGGGACTAGCGGGACTTATGAGCAGTTCTTC. This encodes CASNPGTSGTYEQFF.